The 32 T cell receptor beta chains in this list originate from one sample, sequenced in a study of blood T cell repertoires in COVID-19. Generated by immunoSEQ multiplex PCR, the TCRdb table keeps only in-frame clones and is missing some. The data contain about 140,000 clones, about 86% of them seen just once; the ten biggest clones take up almost 8.5%. Input material: peripheral blood. These receptors all stem from a woman aged 55-70 years with acute or convalescent COVID-19.

CDR3 nucleotides: TGTGCCAGCAGTTACTCGGCTAGCGGGGGGGCCGGGGAGCTGTTTTTT. It is translated as CASSYSASGGAGELFF. The chain uses TRBV6-5 and TRBJ2-2; 12 bases line up with TRBD2. CDR1 is MNHEY, CDR2 SVGAGI, per germline. This CDR3 spans 16 amino acids. V shed 0 bases, J shed 6 bases, and the junction held 2 bases outside the gene matches.

The chain links TRBV11-3 to TRBJ2-2; tentative D call: TRBD2 (5 bases). Germline assignment: CDR1 SGHNT and CDR2 YENEEA. The CDR3 is 14 residues long. The V gene lost 6 bases and the J gene lost 0 bases, with 8 bases spanning the gap. The CDR3 nucleotides read TGTGCCAGCAGGAGGAGGCCGAACACCGGGGAGCTGTTTTTT. It translates to CASRRRPNTGELFF.

The chain couples TRBV27 to TRBJ2-2, with TRBD1 as a possible D gene (6 bases). Trimming shortened V by 1 base and J by 6 bases, and 15 bases separated the two germline ends. Germline V gene sequence: CDR1 MNHEY, CDR2 SMNVEV (reference sequence). The length of the CDR3 is 16 residues. CDR3 DNA sequence: TGTGCCAGCAGTTTATACACAGGGATACGCGCCGGGGAGCTGTTTTTT. It translates to CASSLYTGIRAGELFF.

The V gene is TRBV12-3 or TRBV12-4, the J gene TRBJ2-5, with unresolved D. The V end was cut by 8 bases, the J end by 4 bases, with 5 bases between. This CDR3 is 10 amino acids long. The CDR3 sequence is CASRRETQYF. The CDR3 bases are TGTGCCAGCCGTAGAGAGACCCAGTACTTC.

V and J are TRBV6-5 and TRBJ2-2; possibly TRBD1 for D (6 bases). CDR3 length equals 14 residues. V was shortened by 6 bases and J by 5 bases, with 13 bases between the two germline ends. Germline V lookup: CDR1 MNHEY, CDR2 SVGAGI. The CDR3 coding sequence is TGTGCCAGCAGGGACAGAATTAGGACCGGGGAGCTGTTTTTT. The encoded protein is CASRDRIRTGELFF.

The chain joins TRBV30 to TRBJ1-1; perhaps TRBD1 as D (6 bases). CDR3 length equals 15 residues. CDR1 is GTSNPN, CDR2 SVGIG, per germline (reference sequence). Trimming pared 0 bases from V and 3 bases from J, leaving 14 bases between. The CDR3 DNA follows: TGTGCCTGGAGTGTACAGGGCAGCTCGCACACTGAAGCTTTCTTT. Amino acid sequence: CAWSVQGSSHTEAFF.

The chain joins TRBV5-1 to TRBJ2-5; D gene uncertain. The V and J ends lost 0 bases and 5 bases respectively, with 14 bases between them. There are 15 residues in the CDR3. From germline, CDR1 is SGHRS and CDR2 YFSETQ. CDR3 residues: CASSLESTPTETQYF. The DNA for the CDR3 is TGCGCCAGCAGCTTGGAGTCTACCCCAACTGAGACCCAGTACTTC.

The rearrangement uses TRBV5-6 and TRBJ2-5; 15 nucleotides agree with TRBD2. CDR1 is SGHDT, CDR2 YYEEEE, per germline. V lost 1 base to trimming and J lost 5 bases; unmatched junction nucleotides: 3. This CDR3 spans 16 amino acids. CDR3 sequence: CASSLRTSGGVETQYF. CDR3 bases: TGTGCCAGCAGCTTGCGGACTAGCGGGGGGGTGGAGACCCAGTACTTC.

Here the CDR3 reads CASSPFSGGSYNEQFF. CDR3 nucleotides: TGTGCCAGCAGTCCATTTTCGGGGGGTTCCTACAATGAGCAGTTCTTC. The chain joins TRBV28 to TRBJ2-1; TRBD2 aligns across 7 bases. The ends lost 5 bases at V and 1 base at J; junction bases unmatched: 8. Germline V gene data show CDR1 as MDHEN and CDR2 as SYDVKM. The CDR3 spans 16 residues.

In its sample, this clone was seen many times. The chain links TRBV3-1 (or the pseudogene TRBV3-2) to TRBJ2-7; TRBD1 is a possible D gene (7 bases). Trimming took 0 bases from V and 2 from J, leaving 14 bases between them. The germline V gene has CDR1 LGHDT and CDR2 YNNKEL (reference sequence). The CDR3 has 16 residues. The CDR3: CASSQDLPGGTYEQYF. Written as DNA, the CDR3 is TGTGCCAGCAGCCAAGATCTTCCAGGGGGGACCTACGAGCAGTACTTC.

J is TRBJ2-5 and V is TRBV7-2, with a weak D call TRBD1 (7 bases). CDR1 is SGHTA and CDR2 is FQGNSA in the germline V gene. The CDR3 has 15 residues. The V end was cut by 1 base, the J end by 5 bases, with 14 bases between. CDR3 nucleotides: TGTGCCAGCAGCTTAGTTGCGGGACAGCCGGAGACCCAGTACTTC. This translates into CASSLVAGQPETQYF. Full variable domain (remainder filled in from reference TRBV7-2 and TRBJ2-5): GAGVSQSPSNKVTEKGKDVELRCDPISGHTALYWYRQSLGQGLEFLIYFQGNSAPDKSGLPSDRFSAERTGGSVSTLTIQRTQQEDSAVYLCASSLVAGQPETQYFGPGTRLLVL.

The CDR3 coding sequence is TGCGCCAGCACCCGGGACAGAAACTACGAGCAGTACTTC. Its translation: CASTRDRNYEQYF. The V call is TRBV5-1, the J call TRBJ2-7, with 7 bases that match TRBD1. V lost 6 bases to trimming and J lost 3 bases; unmatched junction nucleotides: 6. CDR1 SGHRS and CDR2 YFSETQ come from the germline V gene. The CDR3 contains 13 residues. Full variable domain (rest looked up from reference TRBV5-1 and TRBJ2-7): KAGVTQTPRYLIKTRGQQVTLSCSPISGHRSVSWYQQTPGQGLQFLFEYFSETQRNKGNFPGRFSGRQFSNSRSEMNVSTLELGDSALYLCASTRDRNYEQYFGPGTRLTVT.

This chain connects TRBV9 to TRBJ2-1; D is possibly TRBD2 (5 bases). This CDR3 contains 14 residues. The ends were cut back, 1 base at V and 9 bases at J, with 14 bases in the middle. Looked up from germline, CDR1 is SGDLS and CDR2 is YYNGEE. The CDR3 protein is CASSVSGGRVEQFF. As DNA, the CDR3 is TGTGCCAGCAGCGTATCAGGAGGACGGGTTGAGCAGTTCTTC.

The CDR3 spells CASSWTGSITGELFF. The CDR3 DNA follows: TGTGCCAGCAGCTGGACAGGGTCGATCACCGGGGAGCTGTTTTTT. The chain has TRBV5-5 and TRBJ2-2; TRBD1 agrees at 8 bases. The CDR3 covers 15 residues. J gave up 4 bases and V 3 bases, and 5 bases lay outside the gene matches. Germline V lookup: CDR1 SGHKS, CDR2 YYEKEE (reference sequence).

This chain connects TRBV5-8 to TRBJ2-3; 7 nucleotides agree with TRBD1. The germline V gene encodes CDR1 SGHTS and CDR2 YDEGEE. Trimming took 0 bases from V and 2 from J; bases not matched to a gene: 6. The CDR3 extends over 16 amino acids. The DNA for the CDR3 is TGTGCCAGCAGCTTGGGAACAGGGGTCACCACAGATACGCAGTATTTT. This codes for CASSLGTGVTTDTQYF.

This chain joins TRBV11-3 and TRBJ2-1; TRBD2 aligns across 13 bases. CDR1 and CDR2 from the germline V gene are SGHNT and YENEEA. CDR3 length equals 15 residues. The junction had 2 bases not matched to a gene; V was cut back by 5 bases and J by 4 bases. The CDR3 reads CASSPGLAGYNEQFF. The CDR3 DNA sequence: TGTGCCAGCAGCCCGGGACTAGCGGGGTACAATGAGCAGTTCTTC.

The chain links TRBV4-3 to TRBJ1-1, with a tentative D call TRBD1 (6 bases). The ends were cut back, 0 bases at V and 0 bases at J, with 8 bases in the middle. This CDR3 has 15 residues. The germline V gene has CDR1 LGHNA and CDR2 YSLEER. CDR3 nucleotides: TGCGCCAGCAGCCAAGAAACAGGGATGAACACTGAAGCTTTCTTT. It is translated as CASSQETGMNTEAFF.

CDR3: CASSFRTGGGEQYF. The CDR3 DNA follows: TGCGCCAGCAGCTTCCGGACAGGGGGTGGCGAGCAGTACTTC. This chain uses TRBV5-1 with TRBJ2-7, with 10 bases fitting TRBD1. Trimming took 2 bases from V and 6 from J; bases not matched to a gene: 5. The germline gives CDR1 SGHRS, CDR2 YFSETQ. The CDR3 is 14 residues long.

This clone was counted a single time. The V call is TRBV7-3, the J call TRBJ2-3; TRBD2 matches at 13 bases. V shed 4 bases and J 3 bases; nucleotides not matched to a gene: 7. Per germline, CDR1 SGHTA and CDR2 FQGTGA. There are 17 residues in the CDR3. The DNA of the CDR3 is TGTGCCAGCAGCTCCGGGACTAGCGGGGAACGAACAGATACGCAGTATTTT. Amino acids: CASSSGTSGERTDTQYF. Full variable domain (missing parts from reference TRBV7-3 and TRBJ2-3): GAGVSQTPSNKVTEKGKYVELRCDPISGHTALYWYRQSLGQGPEFLIYFQGTGAADDSGLPNDRFFAVRPEGSVSTLKIQRTERGDSAVYLCASSSGTSGERTDTQYFGPGTRLTVL.

This clone was seen once. The chain joins TRBV29-1 to TRBJ1-3; 8 bases match TRBD1. Germline V gives CDR1 SQVTM, CDR2 ANQGSEA. After removal of 6 bases from V and 0 bases from J, the junction contained 4 bases not matched to a gene. This CDR3 has 14 amino acids. CDR3 DNA sequence: TGCAGCGTCGCGGGACAGGACTCTGGAAACACCATATATTTT. It codes for CSVAGQDSGNTIYF.

J is TRBJ2-3 and V is TRBV11-3; D is perhaps TRBD2 (5 bases). The CDR3 extends over 16 amino acids. Trimming stripped 4 bases from V and 1 base from J, with 15 bases between. The germline V gene has CDR1 SGHNT and CDR2 YENEEA. The CDR3 DNA reads TGTGCCAGCAGCTCCTGGAGAGGGTTAGGCACAGATACGCAGTATTTT. Residues: CASSSWRGLGTDTQYF.

The chain carries TRBV5-4 and TRBJ1-6; TRBD1 matches 7 bases. Unmatched junction bases numbered 3, after V lost 4 bases and J lost 5 bases. The CDR3 contains 14 residues. Germline V lookup: CDR1 SGHNT, CDR2 YYREEE (reference sequence). The CDR3 region has the DNA TGTGCCAGCAGCCTTGACAGGGATAATTCACCCCTCCACTTT. It specifies CASSLDRDNSPLHF.

The genes are TRBV6-5 and TRBJ1-6; D is undetermined. There are 13 residues in the CDR3. Germline CDR1 MNHEY, CDR2 SVGAGI. Trimming pared 6 bases from V and 11 bases from J, leaving 14 bases between. The CDR3 coding sequence is TGTGCCAGCAGGGATAGAGGGTACGCACCCCTCCACTTT. This codes for CASRDRGYAPLHF.

The V gene is TRBV24-1, the J gene TRBJ1-1; no clear D gene. Trimming left V 10 bases short and J 4 bases short, with 12 bases between. Looked up from germline, CDR1 is KGHDR and CDR2 is SFDVKD. The CDR3 is 12 residues long. The CDR3 region has the DNA TGTGCCACGGGTGCGGAGGTCACTGAAGCTTTCTTT. It is translated as CATGAEVTEAFF.

The CDR3 DNA sequence: TGTGCCAGCAGTGAAAAACCGACAGAAAACGAGCAGTACTTC. Amino acids: CASSEKPTENEQYF. This chain links TRBV9 with TRBJ2-7; possible D gene TRBD1, 5 bases. Germline values: CDR1 SGDLS, CDR2 YYNGEE. The V end lost 5 bases, the J end lost 5 bases, and 17 bases lay between the germline ends. The CDR3 sequence is 14 residues long.

The genes are TRBV2 and TRBJ2-7, with 12 positions matching TRBD2. The germline gives CDR1 SNHLY, CDR2 FYNNEI. The CDR3 loop spans 15 amino acids. The V gene end was trimmed by 6 bases and the J gene end by 2 bases; junction bases not matched to a gene: 5. In DNA form, the CDR3 reads TGTGCCAGCAGAAGGACTAGCGGGGACACCTACGAGCAGTACTTC. Translated: CASRRTSGDTYEQYF.

The chain couples TRBV7-9 to TRBJ2-1; D may be TRBD2 (5 bases). V lost 6 bases and J 6 bases, leaving 9 bases between the germline ends. The CDR3 spans 12 residues. The germline CDR1 and CDR2 sequences are SEHNR and FQNEAQ (reference sequence). The CDR3 region is CASRTGFNEQFF. The CDR3 DNA is TGTGCCAGCAGAACGGGGTTCAATGAGCAGTTCTTC.

In the case of this clone: In the same sample, other DNA sequences code for this CDR3. This chain joins TRBV5-1 and TRBJ1-2; 7 nucleotides line up with TRBD1. Germline-derived CDR1 and CDR2 are SGHRS and YFSETQ. Trimming took 0 bases from V and 0 from J; bases not matched to a gene: 2. The CDR3 spans 15 residues. CDR3 DNA sequence: TGCGCCAGCAGCTTGGGAGGGACAGCTAACTATGGCTACACCTTC. Protein sequence: CASSLGGTANYGYTF.

J is TRBJ1-2 and V is TRBV3-1 (or the pseudogene TRBV3-2); TRBD1 agrees at 7 bases. Trimming removed 6 bases from V and 2 bases from J; junction bases left unmatched: 3. Germline-derived CDR1 and CDR2 are LGHDT and YNNKEL (reference sequence). This CDR3 region has 13 residues. CDR3 residues: CASRHRGNYGYTF. The CDR3 DNA follows: TGTGCCAGCAGGCACAGGGGCAACTATGGCTACACCTTC.

The chain has TRBV5-6 and TRBJ1-1; 9 nucleotides align to TRBD1. Germline assignment: CDR1 SGHDT and CDR2 YYEEEE. The CDR3 totals 16 residues. V was pared by 3 bases and J by 6 bases, with 12 bases of the junction left unmatched. CDR3 DNA sequence: TGTGCCAGCAGCTCGGGACAGGGAAAGAGGGTGGCTGAAGCTTTCTTT. Protein: CASSSGQGKRVAEAFF.

The chain carries TRBV6-5 and TRBJ2-7; TRBD1 matches at 10 bases. The CDR3 totals 14 residues. Trimming took 6 bases from V and 5 from J; bases not matched to a gene: 7. CDR1 and CDR2 (germline): MNHEY, SVGAGI. DNA of the CDR3: TGTGCCAGCAGCCGAGGACAGGGGGTCCACGAGCAGTACTTC. It yields the protein CASSRGQGVHEQYF.

The gene calls are TRBV7-2 and TRBJ1-2; maybe TRBD1 (6 bases). Germline-derived CDR1 and CDR2 are SGHTA and FQGNSA. The CDR3 is made up of 15 amino acids. V shed 2 bases and J shed 2 bases, with 12 bases lying between them. The CDR3 sequence is CASSLQPTGNYGYTF. The CDR3 bases are TGTGCCAGCAGCTTACAGCCGACAGGCAACTATGGCTACACCTTC.